Listed here are 25 T cell receptor beta chains from one sample, sequenced in a study of shared clonotypes between healthy human individuals. Measured with immunoSEQ multiplex PCR; TCRdb has only the in-frame clones, and not every one. Of over a million clones in the sample, approximately 98% are singletons; the top ten hold around 0.45%. Sequencing was done on a sample of naive CD4+ T cells sorted from blood. The subset here: CD45RA+ positively selected. Source of these receptors: a man aged 30-40 years in good health.

V is TRBV7-9 and J is TRBJ2-2; D is perhaps TRBD2 (5 bases). The CDR3 contains 16 residues. Germline CDR1 is SEHNR and CDR2 is FQNEAQ (reference sequence). The ends were cut back, 7 bases at V and 4 bases at J, with 19 bases in the middle. The CDR3 DNA sequence: TGTGCCAGCAACTCGTGGTCGGGGATGCGCACCGGGGAGCTGTTTTTT. Its protein is CASNSWSGMRTGELFF.

This chain connects TRBV5-1 to TRBJ2-1; TRBD1 matches 9 bases. The length of the CDR3 is 16 residues. Germline trimming cut 0 bases from V and 4 bases from J; bases unmatched to any gene: 5. In germline, CDR1 is SGHRS, CDR2 YFSETQ. The CDR3 nucleotides read TGCGCCAGCAGCTTGGCCTGGGACAGGGAGTACAATGAGCAGTTCTTC. This codes for CASSLAWDREYNEQFF.

The chain uses TRBV5-8 and TRBJ1-3, with 12 bases aligning to TRBD1. Germline assignment: CDR1 SGHTS and CDR2 YDEGEE. This CDR3 is 14 amino acids long. V shed 5 bases, J shed 8 bases, and the junction held 5 bases outside the gene matches. The CDR3 nucleotides read TGTGCCAGCAGACGGGACAGGGGGCGATACACCATATATTTT. Its translation is CASRRDRGRYTIYF.

The V gene is TRBV4-3, the J gene TRBJ2-1; no clear D gene. V dropped 1 base and J dropped 9 bases, with 13 bases sitting between them. The CDR3 has 14 amino acids. Germline CDR1 reads LGHNA; CDR2 reads YSLEER. The CDR3 coding sequence is TGCGCCAGCAGCCAAGCCGACCTCCCCAGTGAGCAGTTCTTC. This sequence encodes CASSQADLPSEQFF.

The chain joins TRBV15 to TRBJ2-7; D is unresolved. The length of the CDR3 is 15 residues. V was trimmed by 4 bases and J by 0 bases, leaving 13 bases between them. Germline values: CDR1 LNHNV, CDR2 YYDKDF (reference sequence). CDR3 bases: TGTGCCACCAGCACTCAGACCGCCCGCTCCTACGAGCAGTACTTC. It translates to CATSTQTARSYEQYF.

The chain links TRBV19 to TRBJ2-7; D gene ambiguous. CDR1 is LNHDA and CDR2 is SQIVND in the germline V gene (reference sequence). This CDR3 region has 19 residues. Trimming cost V 5 bases and J 3 bases, with 29 bases left between them. DNA for the CDR3: TGTGCCAGTAGTCGAAGCCGGAAGTCTTTCGACCGTAGGGACTACGAGCAGTACTTC. Amino acid sequence: CASSRSRKSFDRRDYEQYF.

The CDR3 is CASSVTSATFEQYF. The CDR3 nucleotides are TGTGCCAGCAGCGTTACTAGCGCTACCTTCGAGCAGTACTTC. V is TRBV11-2 and J is TRBJ2-7, with 7 bases that match TRBD2. CDR3 length equals 14 residues. Germline-derived CDR1 and CDR2 are SGHAT and FQNNGV. J was trimmed by 6 bases and V by 5 bases; bases with no gene match: 10.

The chain carries TRBV18 and TRBJ2-7; unclear D gene. The V gene's germline CDR1 is KGHSH and CDR2 LQKENI. The CDR3 totals 12 residues. V was shortened by 5 bases and J by 4 bases, with 9 bases between the two germline ends. Here the CDR3 reads CASSVQAYEQYF. The CDR3 bases are TGTGCCAGCTCAGTTCAGGCTTACGAGCAGTACTTC.

As regards this clone: This specimen includes other DNA sequences encoding the same CDR3. J is TRBJ2-1 and V is TRBV5-4; D possibly corresponds to TRBD2 (5 bases). This CDR3 comprises 15 residues. V lost 2 bases and J lost 0, with 9 bases in between. Germline V lookup: CDR1 SGHNT, CDR2 YYREEE (reference sequence). CDR3 DNA sequence: TGTGCCAGCAGCTTAGAGGGCCGCTCCTACAATGAGCAGTTCTTC. It translates to CASSLEGRSYNEQFF.

Details on this clone: This same CDR3 is encoded by further DNA sequences in the sample. The chain joins TRBV2 to TRBJ2-7; maybe TRBD1 (5 bases). The germline V gene encodes CDR1 SNHLY and CDR2 FYNNEI. Between the trimmed V and J ends, which lost 3 bases and 5 bases, there was a span of 8 bases. CDR3 length: 12 amino acids. CDR3 residues: CASSDRADEQYF. CDR3 nucleotides: TGTGCCAGCAGTGACAGGGCCGACGAGCAGTACTTC.

The chain couples TRBV5-6 to TRBJ2-1; 9 bases are a match to TRBD2. V trimming: 2 bases; J trimming: 9 bases; junction bases outside the gene matches: 9. CDR1 SGHDT and CDR2 YYEEEE come from the germline V gene. CDR3 size: 15 residues. In nucleotides, the CDR3 is TGTGCCAGCAGCTTAATGGCGGGAGGGCTCGGTGAGCAGTTCTTC. This encodes CASSLMAGGLGEQFF.

The J gene is TRBJ2-1, the V gene TRBV9; tentative D call: TRBD1 (6 bases). Germline V gene sequence: CDR1 SGDLS, CDR2 YYNGEE. This CDR3 has 16 amino acids. The ends were cut back, 3 bases at V and 0 bases at J, with 13 bases in the middle. The CDR3 DNA sequence: TGTGCCAGCAGCGATACAGGGTGGGTCTCCTACAATGAGCAGTTCTTC. It is translated as CASSDTGWVSYNEQFF.

The chain uses TRBV6-6 and TRBJ1-1; the D gene is possibly TRBD1 (6 bases). Germline V gene sequence: CDR1 MNHNY, CDR2 SVGAGI (reference sequence). CDR3 length: 15 residues. The V gene lost 7 bases and the J gene lost 7 bases, with 22 bases spanning the gap. The CDR3 is CASTPAAGQRLEAFF. As DNA, the CDR3 is TGTGCCAGCACACCCGCCGCGGGACAAAGACTTGAAGCTTTCTTT.

The V gene is TRBV29-1, the J gene TRBJ1-1; no clear D. The CDR3 sequence is 13 residues long. Deletions cut 1 base from V and 0 bases from J, with 6 bases between. Germline V gene lookup returns CDR1 SQVTM and CDR2 ANQGSEA. CDR3 residues: CSVEVGMNTEAFF. For the CDR3, the DNA is TGCAGCGTTGAAGTGGGAATGAACACTGAAGCTTTCTTT.

The rearrangement links TRBV19 to TRBJ1-2, with 8 bases identical to TRBD1. CDR1 and CDR2 (germline): LNHDA, SQIVND (reference sequence). The ends lost 5 bases at V and 7 bases at J; junction bases unmatched: 18. CDR3 length: 17 residues. The DNA of the CDR3 is TGTGCCAGTAGTTCCAAGAGGGGCGGACAGGGAAGAGTTGGCTACACCTTC. This sequence encodes CASSSKRGGQGRVGYTF.

This chain joins TRBV11-3 and TRBJ1-2; TRBD1 matches 10 bases. The V segment lost 6 bases and the J segment 5 bases; nucleotides outside the gene matches: 9. There are 15 residues in the CDR3. CDR1 is SGHNT, CDR2 YENEEA, per germline. This chain's CDR3 is CASRSTGGEMYGYTF. CDR3 DNA sequence: TGTGCCAGCAGGTCGACAGGGGGCGAAATGTATGGCTACACCTTC.

The chain is built from TRBV5-1 and TRBJ2-5; 9 bases map to TRBD1. V shed 4 bases and J 4 bases; nucleotides not matched to a gene: 5. The CDR3 totals 14 residues. Per germline, CDR1 SGHRS and CDR2 YFSETQ. In nucleotides, the CDR3 is TGCGCCAGCAGCCCGACAGGGGGGGGAGAGACCCAGTACTTC. Protein: CASSPTGGGETQYF.

This chain joins TRBV5-4 and TRBJ2-5, with D possibly matching TRBD2 (8 bases). CDR1 and CDR2 from the germline V gene are SGHNT and YYREEE (reference sequence). This CDR3 region has 12 residues. The V and J ends lost 6 bases and 9 bases respectively, with 15 bases between them. The CDR3 DNA reads as TGTGCCAGCAACCAGCGGGGGACAGCCCAGTACTTC. It is translated as CASNQRGTAQYF.

Worth noting for this clone: The sample contains more than one DNA sequence encoding this CDR3. The rearrangement joins TRBV7-2 to TRBJ2-1; unclear D gene. This CDR3 spans 13 amino acids. CDR1 SGHTA and CDR2 FQGNSA come from the germline V gene. The V gene lost 1 base and the J gene lost 5 bases, with 6 bases spanning the gap. The CDR3 is CASSLGHNNEQFF. CDR3 DNA sequence: TGTGCCAGCAGCTTAGGGCACAACAATGAGCAGTTCTTC.

The chain combines TRBV6-5 with TRBJ1-2; D gene unclear. The V end was cut by 7 bases, the J end by 2 bases, with 17 bases between. CDR3 size: 15 residues. Germline values: CDR1 MNHEY, CDR2 SVGAGI. CDR3 sequence (DNA): TGTGCCAGCAAGGTTGTGATGGCGACAAACTATGGCTACACCTTC. Translating gives CASKVVMATNYGYTF.

The chain is built from TRBV18 and TRBJ2-2; 9 nucleotides agree with TRBD1. Trimming cost V 0 bases and J 6 bases; bases outside gene matches: 2. In germline, CDR1 is KGHSH, CDR2 LQKENI. The CDR3 is 15 amino acids. Written as DNA, the CDR3 is TGTGCCAGCTCACCACCGCGGACAGGGGCCGGGGAGCTGTTTTTT. As protein: CASSPPRTGAGELFF.

The chain uses TRBV14 and TRBJ2-3; TRBD2 matches 12 bases. Germline V CDR1 and CDR2: SGHDN, FVKESK. The CDR3 totals 19 residues. J gave up 3 bases and V 2 bases, and 12 bases lay outside the gene matches. CDR3 sequence: CASSQFHSSGRARTDTQYF. The CDR3 coding sequence is TGTGCCAGCAGCCAATTCCATTCTAGCGGGAGGGCCCGGACAGATACGCAGTATTTT.

The chain employs TRBV7-9 and TRBJ2-5; TRBD1 might be the D (6 bases). V was clipped by 1 base and J by 5 bases, with 17 bases between them. The germline V gene has CDR1 SEHNR and CDR2 FQNEAQ (reference sequence). The CDR3 length is 16 residues. The CDR3: CASSLGSVGQGETQYF. The CDR3 region has the DNA TGTGCCAGCAGCTTAGGGTCGGTCGGGCAGGGGGAGACCCAGTACTTC.

As to this clone: The sample carries other DNA sequences with the same CDR3. The rearrangement links TRBV7-8 to TRBJ1-4; 9 bases match TRBD1. CDR3 size: 15 residues. Trimming at V came to 5 bases and at J to 3 bases, leaving 4 bases not matched to a gene. CDR1 and CDR2 (germline): SGHVS, FQNEAQ. The CDR3 DNA reads as TGTGCCAGCAGCGCCGGACAGGGGTCTAATGAAAAACTGTTTTTT. Translated: CASSAGQGSNEKLFF.

The CDR3 DNA reads as TGTGCCAGCAGTTTATCGAAACTAGCGGGAGCGGAAGCTGAGCAGTTCTTC. Its translation: CASSLSKLAGAEAEQFF. The chain combines TRBV27 with TRBJ2-1; 11 bases are a match to TRBD2. V dropped 0 bases and J dropped 9; count of bases not matched to a gene: 10. CDR3 length equals 17 residues. The germline CDR1 and CDR2 sequences are MNHEY and SMNVEV (reference sequence).